The 24 T cell receptor beta chains given below trace back to one sample, sequenced in a study of blood T cell repertoires in COVID-19 (dated by TCRdb to between 2020 and 2021). Receptor amplification or capture employed the immunoSEQ multiplex PCR assay. Entries here come from immuneACCESS through TCRdb and include only in-frame sequences with V and J called. Some clones fail to appear in such tables; in the studies checked, an unresolved V gene covers under half of the shortfall, and the cause of the remainder is unknown. The table for this sample lists roughly 200,000 clones; about 76% of them were counted only once. The ten top clones hold around 8.9% of the sample. The sequenced sample consisted of peripheral blood. The origin of the receptors is a woman aged 50 to 60 with active or convalescent COVID-19.

This clone was observed a single time. The V gene is TRBV7-9, the J gene TRBJ1-2; 7 bases align to TRBD1. Germline V lookup: CDR1 SEHNR, CDR2 FQNEAQ (reference sequence). V shed 3 bases, J shed 3 bases, and the junction held 7 bases outside the gene matches. The CDR3 totals 15 residues. The CDR3 protein is CASSFKQGYDYGYTF. In nucleotides, the CDR3 is TGTGCCAGCAGCTTCAAACAGGGGTACGACTATGGCTACACCTTC.

The chain has TRBV23-1 and TRBJ1-1, with 7 bases fitting TRBD1. TRBV23-1 is assigned to the ORF class and has an uncertain function. This CDR3 is 18 amino acids long. Unmatched junction bases numbered 10, after V lost 0 bases and J lost 0 bases. The DNA of the CDR3 is TGCGCCAGCAGTCAATCGGACAGGCGGATGCCTATGAACACTGAAGCTTTCTTT. It specifies CASSQSDRRMPMNTEAFF.

J is TRBJ1-2 and V is TRBV20-1, with 7 positions matching TRBD1. After removal of 3 bases from V and 4 bases from J, the junction contained 8 bases not matched to a gene. Germline CDR1 is DFQATT and CDR2 is SNEGSKA (reference sequence). The CDR3 runs to 14 residues. CDR3 in DNA: TGCAGTGCTAGTGGGGACAGAGGTCTCTATGGCTACACCTTC. Amino acids: CSASGDRGLYGYTF.

CDR3 residues: CASSIGQGIGSGTEAFF. In nucleotides, the CDR3 is TGTGCCAGTAGTATCGGACAGGGAATAGGGTCGGGCACTGAAGCTTTCTTT. The rearrangement joins TRBV19 to TRBJ1-1; TRBD1 agrees at 8 bases. The CDR3 sequence is 17 residues long. With V trimmed by 3 bases and J by 4 bases, 13 bases remained unmatched. CDR1 is LNHDA, CDR2 SQIVND, per germline (reference sequence).

V usage is TRBV14 and J usage is TRBJ1-2; possibly TRBD1 for D (5 bases). Germline V gene lookup returns CDR1 SGHDN and CDR2 FVKESK. V lost 4 bases to trimming and J lost 1 base, with 10 bases between them. This CDR3 has 14 amino acids. CDR3 bases: TGTGCCAGCAGCCCCTTGACAGTTAACTATGGCTACACCTTC. As protein: CASSPLTVNYGYTF.

This clone has more than one count but fewer than ten. The chain links TRBV6-5 to TRBJ1-1; D gene ambiguous. Germline V CDR1 and CDR2: MNHEY, SVGAGI. This CDR3 is built from 15 residues. Trimming stripped 0 bases from V and 8 bases from J, with 16 bases between. CDR3 bases: TGTGCCAGCAGTTACTCGCTCTCCGGAGGGTACGAAGCTTTCTTT. Translation: CASSYSLSGGYEAFF.

The V and J genes are TRBV7-2 and TRBJ1-3; D is uncertain. Germline V gene lookup returns CDR1 SGHTA and CDR2 FQGNSA. Between the trimmed V and J ends, which lost 6 bases and 1 base, there was a span of 10 bases. This CDR3 region has 14 residues. The CDR3 here is CASRPQVSGNTIYF. In nucleotides, the CDR3 is TGTGCCAGCAGGCCGCAGGTGTCTGGAAACACCATATATTTT.

This clone was found many times. The J gene is TRBJ1-2, the V gene TRBV5-6; 8 nucleotides align to TRBD1. The CDR3 runs 16 residues. Per germline, CDR1 SGHDT and CDR2 YYEEEE. Unmatched junction bases numbered 10, after V lost 4 bases and J lost 2 bases. The CDR3 loop reads CASSPGTGQANYGYTF. The CDR3 DNA is TGTGCCAGCAGCCCGGGGACAGGCCAAGCCAACTATGGCTACACCTTC.

V is TRBV11-2 and J is TRBJ2-3; D may be TRBD1 (5 bases). The germline V gene has CDR1 SGHAT and CDR2 FQNNGV. V shed 1 base and J shed 6 bases, with 11 bases lying between them. This CDR3 region has 14 residues. In DNA, the CDR3 is TGTGCCAGCAGCTTAGGGTTAGGGGCGGATACGCAGTATTTT. It is translated as CASSLGLGADTQYF.

The V call is TRBV6-6, the J call TRBJ2-1, with 13 bases matching TRBD2. Germline loops: CDR1 MNHNY, CDR2 SVGAGI (reference sequence). V was pared by 6 bases and J by 0 bases, with 14 bases of the junction left unmatched. The CDR3 length is 20 residues. For the CDR3, the DNA is TGTGCCAGCAGCCTACCCCCCTGGACTAGCGGGGGTAGCTCCTACAATGAGCAGTTCTTC. This gives the protein CASSLPPWTSGGSSYNEQFF.

This chain uses TRBV11-3 with TRBJ2-1, with TRBD2 matching 8 bases. V trimming: 1 base; J trimming: 8 bases; junction bases outside the gene matches: 13. The CDR3 contains 17 residues. Germline CDR1 and CDR2: SGHNT and YENEEA. CDR3 residues: CASSLGETGTSQDEQFF. The CDR3 DNA is TGTGCCAGCAGCTTAGGAGAGACCGGGACTAGTCAAGATGAGCAGTTCTTC. Filled out from reference TRBV11-3 and TRBJ2-1, the complete variable domain reads EAGVVQSPRYKIIEKKQPVAFWCNPISGHNTLYWYLQNLGQGPELLIRYENEEAVDDSQLPKDRFSAERLKGVDSTLKIQPAELGDSAVYLCASSLGETGTSQDEQFFGPGTRLTVL.

The chain employs TRBV29-1 and TRBJ1-1; D might be TRBD1 (5 bases). Germline assignment: CDR1 SQVTM and CDR2 ANQGSEA. V was clipped by 7 bases and J by 0 bases, with 9 bases between them. The CDR3 totals 12 residues. The DNA of the CDR3 is TGCAGCGGGGGGAGTATGAACACTGAAGCTTTCTTT. It specifies CSGGSMNTEAFF.

The V gene is TRBV28, the J gene TRBJ1-5; maybe TRBD1 (5 bases). CDR3 length: 16 amino acids. CDR1 is MDHEN, CDR2 SYDVKM, per germline. V was trimmed by 2 bases and J by 0 bases, leaving 11 bases between them. The CDR3 loop is CASSLRIGASNQPQHF. The DNA of the CDR3 is TGTGCCAGCAGTTTAAGGATAGGGGCTAGCAATCAGCCCCAGCATTTT.

The V gene is TRBV7-8, the J gene TRBJ1-6, with 10 nucleotides matching TRBD1. The CDR3 has 18 residues. Germline assignment: CDR1 SGHVS and CDR2 FQNEAQ. V shed 4 bases and J 6 bases; nucleotides not matched to a gene: 12. Here the CDR3 DNA reads TGTGCCAGCAGCTCCCCGCTTGGACAGGGGGGCGTTAATTCACCCCTCCACTTT. As protein: CASSSPLGQGGVNSPLHF.

The gene calls are TRBV11-2 and TRBJ1-2; D perhaps matches TRBD1 (6 bases). The CDR3 runs to 14 residues. The germline gives CDR1 SGHAT, CDR2 FQNNGV. V dropped 5 bases and J dropped 6 bases, with 16 bases sitting between them. Written as DNA, the CDR3 is TGTGCCAGCAGCCAATTTCCAGGGGAAGATGGCTACACCTTC. It encodes CASSQFPGEDGYTF.

The V gene is TRBV19, the J gene TRBJ1-1, with D possibly being TRBD1 (5 bases). This CDR3 is 15 amino acids long. Germline CDR1 LNHDA, CDR2 SQIVND (reference sequence). V shed 1 base and J shed 4 bases, with 13 bases lying between them. The CDR3 here is CASSIGGREGTEAFF. As DNA, the CDR3 is TGTGCCAGTAGTATAGGGGGCCGGGAGGGCACTGAAGCTTTCTTT.

The rearrangement links TRBV5-1 to TRBJ2-7, with TRBD1 matching over 11 bases. J lost 6 bases, V lost 5 bases, and 10 bases had no gene match. The CDR3 length is 15 residues. CDR1 and CDR2 (germline): SGHRS, YFSETQ. The CDR3 DNA follows: TGCGCCAGCAGTTTTGGGTGGGACAGGGGGGTCGAGCAGTACTTC. Protein product: CASSFGWDRGVEQYF.

V gene TRBV28 combines with J gene TRBJ1-5, with D possibly matching TRBD1 (6 bases). CDR1 is MDHEN and CDR2 is SYDVKM in the germline V gene. V was cut by 3 bases and J by 3 bases, with 15 bases left in between. This CDR3 is 16 amino acids long. The CDR3 loop is CASSFRQALDNQPQHF. The DNA of the CDR3 is TGTGCCAGCAGTTTCCGACAGGCTTTGGACAATCAGCCCCAGCATTTT.

The rearrangement joins TRBV6-1 to TRBJ1-2; TRBD1 aligns across 7 bases. The ends lost 2 bases at V and 6 bases at J; junction bases unmatched: 12. CDR3 length equals 16 residues. The germline gives CDR1 MNHNS, CDR2 SASEGT. The CDR3 loop reads CASSEQQGKWVDGYTF. The CDR3 nucleotides are TGTGCCAGCAGTGAACAACAGGGGAAATGGGTGGATGGCTACACCTTC.

The rearrangement uses TRBV20-1 and TRBJ2-1; 9 nucleotides line up with TRBD2. Germline CDR1 reads DFQATT; CDR2 reads SNEGSKA (reference sequence). The V and J ends lost 3 bases and 8 bases, in that order; junction bases with no gene match: 14. There are 16 residues in the CDR3. The CDR3 nucleotides are TGCAGTGCTAGTAAAGGTTCTAGCGGGGTTAGTGATGAGCAGTTCTTC. It translates to CSASKGSSGVSDEQFF.

In DNA form, the CDR3 reads TGTGCCAGCAGTTACGGACAGGCCTACAATGAGCAGTTCTTC. It is translated as CASSYGQAYNEQFF. V and J are TRBV6-5 and TRBJ2-1; TRBD1 matches 7 bases. The germline CDR1 and CDR2 sequences are MNHEY and SVGAGI. V was clipped by 2 bases and J by 2 bases; unmatched bases: 0. This CDR3 comprises 14 residues.

This clone has only one observation. This chain joins TRBV6-6 and TRBJ1-3, with 7 bases matching TRBD1. CDR3 length equals 16 residues. Germline CDR1 and CDR2: MNHNY and SVGAGI (reference sequence). Germline trimming cut 6 bases from V and 0 bases from J; bases unmatched to any gene: 8. CDR3 residues: CASSRRQGTSGNTIYF. In nucleotides, the CDR3 is TGTGCCAGCAGCCGTAGACAGGGTACCTCTGGAAACACCATATATTTT.

The count of this clone is one. This chain connects TRBV7-6 to TRBJ1-1; perhaps TRBD1 as D (6 bases). Germline V gives CDR1 SGHVS, CDR2 FNYEAQ. The CDR3 length is 14 residues. V was trimmed by 5 bases and J by 3 bases, leaving 13 bases between them. CDR3: CASSAGQMYTEAFF. CDR3 coding DNA: TGTGCCAGCAGCGCAGGACAGATGTACACTGAAGCTTTCTTT. The whole variable domain, remainder taken from reference TRBV7-6 and TRBJ1-1, is GAGVSQSPRYKVTKRGQDVALRCDPISGHVSLYWYRQALGQGPEFLTYFNYEAQQDKSGLPNDRFSAERPEGSISTLTIQRTEQRDSAMYRCASSAGQMYTEAFFGQGTRLTVV.

The chain employs TRBV29-1 and TRBJ1-2; 9 nucleotides align to TRBD1. This CDR3 region has 15 residues. Trimming removed 3 bases from V and 4 bases from J; junction bases left unmatched: 9. Germline CDR1 reads SQVTM; CDR2 reads ANQGSEA. CDR3 in amino acids: CSVDSGQGYSYGYTF. CDR3 sequence (DNA): TGCAGCGTTGATTCCGGACAGGGGTATTCCTATGGCTACACCTTC.